Listed here are 29 T cell receptor beta chains from one sample, sequenced in a study of beta chain features in type 1 diabetes. Findings of the study overall: Among patients with Type 1 diabetes, TCRB CDR3s were moderately but significantly shorter in every one of the four CD4+ subsets.

Expressed TCRB transcripts were sequenced after all isolated RNA was converted to cDNA. Here immunoSEQ multiplex PCR was the method, and the copy in TCRdb shows in-frame clones only, minus some. The repertoire has some 200,000 clones, roughly 16% of them found once; the top ten carry 0.08% to 0.095%. These receptors have no known antigen. Material for sequencing was naive CD4+ T cells from blood. The receptors derive from a man aged 25-40 years with type 1 diabetes.

This rearrangement joins TRBV7-2 to TRBJ2-7; tentatively, D is TRBD1 (5 bases). Trimming left V 2 bases short and J 4 bases short, with 15 bases between. The germline gives CDR1 SGHTA, CDR2 FQGNSA. The CDR3 length is 15 residues. DNA for the CDR3: TGTGCCAGCAGCTTAAGTCCCAGGGAATCTTACGAGCAGTACTTC. This encodes CASSLSPRESYEQYF.

V usage is TRBV30 and J usage is TRBJ2-7; D possibly corresponds to TRBD1 (5 bases). The CDR3 loop spans 12 amino acids. V lost 0 bases and J 3 bases, leaving 6 bases between the germline ends. Germline V CDR1 and CDR2: GTSNPN, SVGIG (reference sequence). CDR3 in amino acids: CAWSVQDYEQYF. In DNA form, the CDR3 reads TGTGCCTGGAGTGTACAGGACTACGAGCAGTACTTC.

This clone was seen only a few times. The chain employs TRBV29-1 and TRBJ1-3; 10 nucleotides align to TRBD1. The V gene end was trimmed by 7 bases and the J gene end by 4 bases; junction bases not matched to a gene: 10. In germline, CDR1 is SQVTM, CDR2 ANQGSEA. The CDR3 length is 15 residues. The CDR3 DNA reads TGCAGCGCCAAATACGGGACAGGGGCCGGAAACACCATATATTTT. Residues: CSAKYGTGAGNTIYF.

This sequence joins TRBV28 and TRBJ2-1; the D gene is possibly TRBD2 (6 bases). V was trimmed by 4 bases and J by 8 bases, leaving 18 bases between them. The germline gives CDR1 MDHEN, CDR2 SYDVKM. This CDR3 has 15 amino acids. This CDR3 reads CASSSGGVSWDEQFF. The CDR3 DNA reads TGTGCCAGCAGTTCGGGCGGGGTCAGTTGGGATGAGCAGTTCTTC.

CDR3 in DNA: TGTGCCAGCCGCACCGGGACAGGGGCTGGAAACACCATATATTTT. Its protein product is CASRTGTGAGNTIYF. The chain carries TRBV19 and TRBJ1-3, with 10 bases that match TRBD1. The CDR3 extends over 15 amino acids. The trim removed 9 bases at V and 2 bases at J, leaving 7 bases unmatched. Germline values: CDR1 LNHDA, CDR2 SQIVND (reference sequence).

In its sample, this clone was seen a few times. The gene calls are TRBV29-1 and TRBJ2-2; tentative D call: TRBD1 (6 bases). V lost 6 bases and J lost 1, with 15 bases in between. CDR1 SQVTM and CDR2 ANQGSEA come from the germline V gene. The CDR3 contains 15 residues. The CDR3 DNA sequence: TGCAGCGTAGGAGTGGGGACAAGGAACACCGGGGAGCTGTTTTTT. Its protein is CSVGVGTRNTGELFF.

Only a few counts were recorded for this clone. The chain joins TRBV29-1 to TRBJ2-5; D could derive from TRBD1 or TRBD2 (5 bases each). With 3 bases removed from V and 4 bases from J, the gap between germline ends came to 15 bases. The CDR3 length is 14 residues. Germline loops: CDR1 SQVTM, CDR2 ANQGSEA. CDR3 loop: CSVEVKKGRETQYF. CDR3 DNA: TGCAGCGTTGAGGTGAAGAAGGGGAGAGAGACCCAGTACTTC.

J is TRBJ2-3 and V is TRBV29-1; 8 nucleotides match TRBD2. Unmatched junction bases numbered 7, after V lost 7 bases and J lost 1 base. This CDR3 is built from 14 residues. Germline V gene data show CDR1 as SQVTM and CDR2 as ANQGSEA. The CDR3 DNA is TGCAGCGCCAAACGGCGGGAGGGCACAGATACGCAGTATTTT. Its protein product is CSAKRREGTDTQYF.

This clone was seen a few times. The J gene is TRBJ2-5, the V gene TRBV5-1; D gene unclear. The ends were cut back, 4 bases at V and 5 bases at J, with 15 bases in the middle. The CDR3 has 14 residues. Germline V CDR1 and CDR2: SGHRS, YFSETQ. DNA of the CDR3: TGCGCCAGCAGCCCGCAGGTTCGTGTGGAGACCCAGTACTTC. It yields the protein CASSPQVRVETQYF.

The V call is TRBV9, the J call TRBJ1-2, with D uncertain. The ends were cut back, 0 bases at V and 3 bases at J, with 9 bases in the middle. The CDR3 has 14 amino acids. Germline V CDR1 and CDR2: SGDLS, YYNGEE. CDR3 coding DNA: TGTGCCAGCAGCGTAGCCGCCGCGGACTATGGCTACACCTTC. Translating gives CASSVAAADYGYTF.

There are a few counts of this clone. CDR3 sequence (DNA): TGTGCCAGCAGCGGGGACAGGGGGACCGGCTACACCTTC. Translating gives CASSGDRGTGYTF. The chain employs TRBV5-6 and TRBJ1-2; the match to TRBD1 covers 11 bases. The CDR3 is 13 residues long. V was pared by 4 bases and J by 8 bases, with 4 bases of the junction left unmatched. Per germline, CDR1 SGHDT and CDR2 YYEEEE. The complete variable domain, with remaining parts taken from reference TRBV5-6 and TRBJ1-2, reads DAGVTQSPTHLIKTRGQQVTLRCSPKSGHDTVSWYQQALGQGPQFIFQYYEEEERQRGNFPDRFSGHQFPNYSSELNVNALLLGDSALYLCASSGDRGTGYTFGSGTRLTVV.

This clone came up a few times. The chain uses TRBV11-2 and TRBJ1-2; 8 bases are a match to TRBD1. Per germline, CDR1 SGHAT and CDR2 FQNNGV. Trimming removed 9 bases from V and 1 base from J; junction bases left unmatched: 1. This CDR3 contains 12 residues. The CDR3 loop reads CASTGGNYGYTF. The CDR3, as DNA: TGTGCCAGTACAGGGGGTAACTATGGCTACACCTTC.

This clone has more than one count but fewer than ten. The J gene is TRBJ2-3, the V gene TRBV28, with a tentative D call TRBD2 (6 bases). The CDR3 contains 14 residues. Trimming shortened V by 6 bases and J by 2 bases, and 12 bases separated the two germline ends. CDR1 is MDHEN, CDR2 SYDVKM, per germline. The CDR3 coding sequence is TGTGCCAGCAGCGTTGGAGGGGTCACAGATACGCAGTATTTT. It codes for CASSVGGVTDTQYF.

The chain employs TRBV5-4 and TRBJ2-1; 7 bases agree with TRBD2. Germline lookup yields CDR1 SGHNT and CDR2 YYREEE (reference sequence). V lost 0 bases, J lost 0 bases, and 6 bases stayed unmatched. The CDR3 is made up of 17 amino acids. DNA of the CDR3: TGTGCCAGCAGCTTGGCCGGGAGGACGAGCTCCTACAATGAGCAGTTCTTC. Protein product: CASSLAGRTSSYNEQFF.

In this sample, this clone turned up a few times. The chain links TRBV7-9 to TRBJ2-5; 11 nucleotides line up with TRBD2. The trim removed 1 base at V and 7 bases at J, leaving 2 bases unmatched. The CDR3 spans 14 residues. Germline CDR1 is SEHNR and CDR2 is FQNEAQ (reference sequence). DNA of the CDR3: TGTGCCAGCAGCTTAGGGACTAGCGGGTCGACCCAGTACTTC. As protein: CASSLGTSGSTQYF.

The genes are TRBV7-3 and TRBJ2-7; D is ambiguous. The germline CDR1 and CDR2 sequences are SGHTA and FQGTGA. The V and J ends lost 7 bases and 0 bases respectively, with 16 bases between them. The CDR3 extends over 15 amino acids. The CDR3 is CASTFRAPSSYEQYF. CDR3 sequence (DNA): TGTGCCAGCACCTTTAGGGCTCCGAGCTCCTACGAGCAGTACTTC.

J is TRBJ2-7 and V is TRBV7-3; 10 nucleotides line up with TRBD1. Trimming took 4 bases from V and 4 from J; bases not matched to a gene: 13. The germline V gene encodes CDR1 SGHTA and CDR2 FQGTGA. This CDR3 spans 17 amino acids. The CDR3 loop is CASSSRGSGTGVYEQYF. CDR3 nucleotides: TGTGCCAGCAGCTCTCGGGGCTCCGGGACAGGGGTTTACGAGCAGTACTTC.

The rearrangement links TRBV9 to TRBJ2-1, with 8 bases aligning to TRBD2. Germline values: CDR1 SGDLS, CDR2 YYNGEE. This CDR3 spans 15 amino acids. V was clipped by 5 bases and J by 3 bases; unmatched bases: 7. The CDR3 sequence is CASSFTSGNYNEQFF. CDR3 coding DNA: TGTGCCAGCAGTTTTACTAGCGGCAACTACAATGAGCAGTTCTTC.

This clone was seen a few times. V usage is TRBV29-1 and J usage is TRBJ2-5; D could derive from TRBD1 or TRBD2 (6 bases each). CDR1 and CDR2 from the germline V gene are SQVTM and ANQGSEA. V lost 8 bases and J lost 2, with 12 bases in between. This CDR3 region has 12 residues. The CDR3 region has the DNA TGCAGCTTTCTAGGGGGGCAAGAGACCCAGTACTTC. Translated, it gives CSFLGGQETQYF. Using reference TRBV29-1 and TRBJ2-5 for the parts outside the CDR3, the full variable domain is SAVISQKPSRDICQRGTSLTIQCQVDSQVTMMFWYRQQPGQSLTLIATANQGSEATYESGFVIDKFPISRPNLTFSTLTVSNMSPEDSSIYLCSFLGGQETQYFGPGTRLLVL.

The CDR3: CSVSGQINPNTEAFF. The DNA for the CDR3 is TGCAGCGTTTCGGGACAGATTAATCCGAACACTGAAGCTTTCTTT. This rearrangement joins TRBV29-1 to TRBJ1-1; 7 bases are a match to TRBD1. Germline V gives CDR1 SQVTM, CDR2 ANQGSEA. J lost 1 base, V lost 5 bases, and 10 bases had no gene match. The CDR3 sequence is 15 residues long. The variable domain in full, with the rest retrieved from reference TRBV29-1 and TRBJ1-1, is SAVISQKPSRDICQRGTSLTIQCQVDSQVTMMFWYRQQPGQSLTLIATANQGSEATYESGFVIDKFPISRPNLTFSTLTVSNMSPEDSSIYLCSVSGQINPNTEAFFGQGTRLTVV.

This clone has only a few counts. V usage is TRBV30 and J usage is TRBJ1-5; weak D call: TRBD1 (6 bases). The length of the CDR3 is 14 residues. V was cut by 2 bases and J by 5 bases, with 13 bases left in between. CDR1 is GTSNPN, CDR2 SVGIG, per germline (reference sequence). Here the CDR3 reads CAWSPGGAYQPQHF. CDR3 sequence (DNA): TGTGCCTGGAGTCCGGGGGGCGCGTATCAGCCCCAGCATTTT.

This chain uses TRBV6-4 with TRBJ2-1; tentatively, D is TRBD2 (6 bases). Between the trimmed V and J ends, which lost 0 bases and 4 bases, there was a span of 16 bases. This CDR3 comprises 17 residues. CDR1 is MRHNA and CDR2 is SNTAGT in the germline V gene. The CDR3 reads CASSDSKAGLGYNEQFF. DNA of the CDR3: TGTGCCAGCAGTGACTCGAAGGCGGGGCTGGGGTACAATGAGCAGTTCTTC.

This clone was recorded a few times. This chain connects TRBV4-1 to TRBJ2-1; 8 bases line up with TRBD2. CDR3 length equals 16 residues. The J segment lost 8 bases and the V segment lost 4 bases, leaving 13 bases of the junction unmatched. Germline CDR1 is MGHRA and CDR2 is YSYEKL. CDR3 bases: TGCGCCAGCAGCCCCGATCCGGGAGGGGAGGTTGATGAGCAGTTCTTC. Translating it yields CASSPDPGGEVDEQFF.

This clone appeared a few times. The V and J genes are TRBV25-1 and TRBJ2-5, with 7 positions matching TRBD1. The CDR3 is 15 residues long. J was trimmed by 5 bases and V by 1 base; bases with no gene match: 7. Germline CDR1 is MGHDK and CDR2 is SYGVNS. CDR3 region: CASSEFQGVGETQYF. The CDR3 DNA reads as TGTGCCAGCAGTGAATTTCAGGGGGTCGGGGAGACCCAGTACTTC.

This clone was seen a few times. The chain carries TRBV4-1 and TRBJ2-5; no clear D gene. CDR3 length equals 13 residues. Trimming cost V 1 base and J 2 bases, with 5 bases left between them. CDR1 MGHRA and CDR2 YSYEKL come from the germline V gene. The CDR3 protein is CASSQVIQETQYF. DNA for the CDR3: TGCGCCAGCAGCCAAGTGATTCAAGAGACCCAGTACTTC.

There are a few counts of this clone. V usage is TRBV4-3 and J usage is TRBJ2-1, with D hard to call. CDR3 length: 16 amino acids. The germline V and J ends were trimmed by 2 bases and 0 bases, with 11 bases remaining between them. Germline V gene sequence: CDR1 LGHNA, CDR2 YSLEER. CDR3 loop: CASSQLWVSSYNEQFF. The CDR3 DNA follows: TGCGCCAGCAGCCAATTGTGGGTAAGCTCCTACAATGAGCAGTTCTTC.

This clone was seen only a few times. The chain has TRBV29-1 and TRBJ2-7; TRBD2 is a possible D gene (5 bases). V was clipped by 6 bases and J by 0 bases, with 21 bases between them. The CDR3 contains 16 residues. The germline V gene encodes CDR1 SQVTM and CDR2 ANQGSEA. The CDR3 reads CSVQIRLRASSYEQYF. The CDR3 DNA follows: TGCAGCGTCCAAATTAGGTTGCGGGCGAGCTCCTACGAGCAGTACTTC.

The CDR3 loop reads CSAPGQFTDTQYF. The DNA of the CDR3 is TGCAGCGCCCCGGGACAGTTCACAGATACGCAGTATTTT. The genes are TRBV29-1 and TRBJ2-3, with 7 bases identical to TRBD1. The germline CDR1 and CDR2 sequences are SQVTM and ANQGSEA. The CDR3 covers 13 residues. The junction had 6 bases not matched to a gene; V was cut back by 7 bases and J by 2 bases.

This clone was detected only a few times. The chain is built from TRBV7-2 and TRBJ2-7; D uncertain. This CDR3 is built from 13 residues. The germline V gene has CDR1 SGHTA and CDR2 FQGNSA. Trimming left V 5 bases short and J 3 bases short, with 11 bases between. CDR3 amino acids: CASSHPSHYEQYF. CDR3 in DNA: TGTGCCAGCAGCCACCCGTCGCACTACGAGCAGTACTTC.